The 24 T cell receptor beta chains listed next were all sequenced from one sample in a study (dated by TCRdb to about 2015). The library was made by 5' RACE. The run used an Illumina MiSeq. TCRdb cleaned the public reads at Q25 with fastp, built clones with MiXCR and kept in-frame beta chains. All rows with the same CDR3 protein become a single entry with the most common DNA and genes. In this sample the table shows about 53,000 distinct CDR3 sequences, about 24% of which occur a single time. Around 3% of the sample goes to the ten largest clones. Sequencing was performed on tumor-infiltrating naive CD4+ T cells sorted from the breast tumor. What this sample's cell subset or site label stands for: naive CD4+ T cells, CD4+CD45RA+CD25-. These TCRs come from a female donor with breast cancer.

This clonotype was picked up a small number of times. V gene TRBV7-2 combines with J gene TRBJ2-1; 12 nucleotides agree with TRBD2. Trimming took 5 bases from V and 9 from J; bases not matched to a gene: 14. Per germline, CDR1 SGHTA and CDR2 FQGNSA. This CDR3 region has 17 residues. The DNA for the CDR3 is TGTGCCAGCAGCCGACTAGCGGGAGACCGTGGATCCCGTGAGCAGTTCTTC. Residues: CASSRLAGDRGSREQFF.

The CDR3 loop reads CASRLGHGPSYEQYF. The CDR3, as DNA: TGTGCCAGCAGACTTGGCCACGGACCCTCCTACGAGCAGTACTTC. This chain uses TRBV7-8 with TRBJ2-7; D gene uncertain. CDR1 SGHVS and CDR2 FQNEAQ come from the germline V gene. The CDR3 covers 15 residues. V shed 6 bases and J shed 0 bases, with 15 bases lying between them.

A remark on this clonotype: A much larger clone lies one base from this, so it may be a read error. The chain joins TRBV20-1 to TRBJ1-2; perhaps TRBD1 as D (5 bases). CDR1 and CDR2 (germline): DFQATT, SNEGSKA (reference sequence). CDR3 length equals 13 residues. Deletions cut 3 bases from V and 12 bases from J, with 20 bases between. CDR3 coding DNA: TGCAGTGCTAGGGACAAGGGTAAAATTTCAGACACCTTC. This gives the protein CSARDKGKISDTF.

The chain has TRBV7-8 and TRBJ1-2, with D maybe TRBD1 (5 bases). CDR3 size: 15 residues. Trimming removed 2 bases at V and 2 bases at J, with 12 bases between. Germline V gene lookup returns CDR1 SGHVS and CDR2 FQNEAQ. As DNA, the CDR3 is TGTGCCAGCAGCTTAAGCGCAGGGTGGAACTATGGCTACACCTTC. This gives the protein CASSLSAGWNYGYTF.

V and J are TRBV25-1 and TRBJ2-5, with 11 nucleotides matching TRBD1. The CDR3 spans 13 residues. Unmatched junction bases numbered 4, after V lost 9 bases and J lost 4 bases. CDR1 and CDR2 from the germline V gene are MGHDK and SYGVNS. The CDR3 nucleotides are TGTGCCAGTGGACAGGGGGCGCGAGAGACCCAGTACTTC. Residues: CASGQGARETQYF. The complete variable domain, with remaining parts taken from reference TRBV25-1 and TRBJ2-5, reads EADIYQTPRYLVIGTGKKITLECSQTMGHDKMYWYQQDPGMELHLIHYSYGVNSTEKGDLSSESTVSRIRTEHFPLTLESARPSHTSQYLCASGQGARETQYFGPGTRLLVL.

The rearrangement uses TRBV5-1 and TRBJ2-7; 13 bases line up with TRBD2. The CDR3 extends over 16 amino acids. Germline V gene lookup returns CDR1 SGHRS and CDR2 YFSETQ. The trim removed 2 bases at V and 0 bases at J, leaving 2 bases unmatched. The CDR3, as DNA: TGCGCCAGCAGCTTAAGGACTAGCGGGAGCTCCTACGAGCAGTACTTC. As protein: CASSLRTSGSSYEQYF.

In its sample, this clonotype was seen many times. The chain joins TRBV7-6 to TRBJ2-2, with TRBD1 as a possible D gene (6 bases). Looked up from germline, CDR1 is SGHVS and CDR2 is FNYEAQ. This CDR3 contains 14 residues. Trimming left V 5 bases short and J 6 bases short, with 13 bases between. The CDR3 region has the DNA TGTGCCAGCAGCCCGATACAGGGTCCCGGGGAGCTGTTTTTT. This sequence encodes CASSPIQGPGELFF.

This clonotype appeared a few times. The J gene is TRBJ1-5, the V gene TRBV6-6, with 8 bases that match TRBD1. The CDR3 totals 14 residues. Germline V gene data show CDR1 as MNHNY and CDR2 as SVGAGI (reference sequence). Trimming cost V 10 bases and J 4 bases; bases outside gene matches: 9. CDR3 loop: CATFQGARNQPQHF. The CDR3 nucleotides are TGTGCCACATTCCAGGGGGCGCGGAATCAGCCCCAGCATTTT.

The CDR3 loop is CASSLEGISGSVNEQYF. Here the CDR3 DNA reads TGCGCCAGCAGCTTGGAAGGGATTAGCGGGAGTGTAAACGAGCAGTACTTC. The rearrangement links TRBV5-1 to TRBJ2-7; the match to TRBD2 covers 9 bases. From germline, CDR1 is SGHRS and CDR2 YFSETQ. The CDR3 has 17 amino acids. Trimming cost V 0 bases and J 5 bases; bases outside gene matches: 12.

As DNA, the CDR3 is TGTGCCAGCAGCCAGGATCACACCGGGGAGCTGTTTTTT. It yields the protein CASSQDHTGELFF. The chain employs TRBV7-2 and TRBJ2-2; D remains ambiguous. Germline V gives CDR1 SGHTA, CDR2 FQGNSA. Deletions cut 5 bases from V and 3 bases from J, with 7 bases between. The CDR3 is 13 amino acids.

The V gene is TRBV24-1, the J gene TRBJ2-1; TRBD2 matches at 9 bases. CDR3 length equals 15 residues. Germline-derived CDR1 and CDR2 are KGHDR and SFDVKD. With 4 bases clipped from V and 6 bases from J, the junction kept 6 bases outside the gene matches. CDR3 region: CATSDPGTSINEQFF. DNA for the CDR3: TGTGCCACCAGTGACCCCGGGACTAGCATCAATGAGCAGTTCTTC.

This clonotype was counted at least ten times. The chain joins TRBV5-1 to TRBJ1-2; D ambiguous. V gave up 2 bases and J gave up 7 bases, with 15 bases separating them. From germline, CDR1 is SGHRS and CDR2 YFSETQ. The CDR3 is made up of 14 amino acids. CDR3 protein: CASSFLSGSTGYTF. The CDR3 coding sequence is TGCGCCAGCAGCTTTCTTTCGGGTTCGACTGGCTACACCTTC.

This clonotype has just a few counts. The chain is built from TRBV20-1 and TRBJ2-7; 7 bases agree with TRBD2. The CDR3 runs to 16 residues. V dropped 1 base and J dropped 1; count of bases not matched to a gene: 10. Germline CDR1 DFQATT, CDR2 SNEGSKA (reference sequence). In DNA form, the CDR3 reads TGCAGTGCTAGAGCGGGGGGAGGACGGATATCCTACGAGCAGTACTTC. Translated, it gives CSARAGGGRISYEQYF.

This sequence joins TRBV7-3 and TRBJ2-2; D call uncertain. The germline CDR1 and CDR2 sequences are SGHTA and FQGTGA. Trimming took off 3 bases at V and 7 bases at J, with 12 bases between the two ends. This CDR3 is built from 14 residues. The CDR3: CASSLGRLGGELFF. Here the CDR3 DNA reads TGTGCCAGCAGCTTGGGAAGATTGGGCGGGGAGCTGTTTTTT.

CDR3 residues: CSVLADLYTGTNYGYTF. In nucleotides, the CDR3 is TGCAGCGTCCTCGCTGACCTATATACAGGGACTAACTATGGCTACACCTTC. V usage is TRBV29-1 and J usage is TRBJ1-2, with TRBD1 as a possible D gene (6 bases). Trimming shortened V by 6 bases and J by 0 bases, and 23 bases separated the two germline ends. This CDR3 region has 17 residues. Germline CDR1 SQVTM, CDR2 ANQGSEA.

A few counts support this clonotype. The V call is TRBV7-9, the J call TRBJ2-2; D is unresolved. Trimming stripped 0 bases from V and 7 bases from J, with 6 bases between. The CDR3 spans 13 residues. The germline CDR1 and CDR2 sequences are SEHNR and FQNEAQ (reference sequence). The DNA for the CDR3 is TGTGCCAGCAGCTTAGCCTTTGACGGGGAGCTGTTTTTT. Amino acid sequence: CASSLAFDGELFF.

V is TRBV5-6 and J is TRBJ2-7; 7 positions match TRBD1. From germline, CDR1 is SGHDT and CDR2 YYEEEE. J was trimmed by 1 base and V by 4 bases; bases with no gene match: 5. The CDR3 has 14 amino acids. The CDR3 sequence: CASSAGTVSYEQYF. Written as DNA, the CDR3 is TGTGCCAGCAGCGCCGGGACAGTTTCCTACGAGCAGTACTTC.

This clonotype came up a few times. The chain carries TRBV5-1 and TRBJ1-1; D is ambiguous. V shed 2 bases and J shed 1 base, with 6 bases lying between them. The V gene's germline CDR1 is SGHRS and CDR2 YFSETQ. The CDR3 covers 13 residues. For the CDR3, the DNA is TGCGCCAGCAGCTTTTCGGAGAACACTGAAGCTTTCTTT. It specifies CASSFSENTEAFF.

V is TRBV5-5 and J is TRBJ2-1; D is ambiguous. The CDR3 totals 13 residues. The V gene lost 4 bases and the J gene lost 9 bases, with 14 bases spanning the gap. Germline assignment: CDR1 SGHKS and CDR2 YYEKEE (reference sequence). The CDR3 spells CASSPSPLSEQFF. CDR3 nucleotide sequence: TGTGCCAGCAGCCCCTCCCCTCTGAGTGAGCAGTTCTTC.

In its sample, this clonotype was seen many times. This rearrangement joins TRBV6-5 to TRBJ1-4; 7 bases fit TRBD1. V gave up 6 bases and J gave up 14 bases; unmatched junction bases: 9. CDR3 length: 12 amino acids. The germline gives CDR1 MNHEY, CDR2 SVGAGI. CDR3 protein: CASRDPGGRLFF. The DNA of the CDR3 is TGTGCCAGCAGGGATCCAGGGGGTCGGCTGTTTTTT.

This clonotype was observed a handful of times. The rearrangement joins TRBV13 to TRBJ1-2; tentative D call: TRBD1 (5 bases). Germline V CDR1 and CDR2: PRHDT, FYEKMQ (reference sequence). Trimming shortened V by 3 bases and J by 0 bases, and 8 bases separated the two germline ends. CDR3 length equals 14 residues. The CDR3 reads CASSLGTSNYGYTF. The CDR3 bases are TGTGCCAGCAGCTTGGGGACTTCTAACTATGGCTACACCTTC. The variable domain in full, completed from reference TRBV13 and TRBJ1-2, reads AAGVIQSPRHLIKEKRETATLKCYPIPRHDTVYWYQQGPGQDPQFLISFYEKMQSDKGSIPDRFSAQQFSDYHSELNMSSLELGDSALYFCASSLGTSNYGYTFGSGTRLTVV.

The V gene is TRBV5-1, the J gene TRBJ2-1; possibly TRBD1 or TRBD2 for D (6 bases each). V lost 7 bases, J lost 4 bases, and 18 bases lay in between. Germline assignment: CDR1 SGHRS and CDR2 YFSETQ. The CDR3 length is 15 residues. The CDR3 DNA is TGCGCCAGCTATGAAAGGGGGGCTAGGTACAATGAGCAGTTCTTC. This translates into CASYERGARYNEQFF.

This clonotype has just a few counts. This chain links TRBV3-1 with TRBJ2-3; D not resolved. V lost 4 bases and J 2 bases, leaving 4 bases between the germline ends. This CDR3 comprises 12 residues. Looked up from germline, CDR1 is LGHDT and CDR2 is YNNKEL (reference sequence). This CDR3 reads CASSLVTDTQYF. The CDR3, as DNA: TGTGCCAGCAGCCTGGTCACAGATACGCAGTATTTT.

This clonotype was observed once. J is TRBJ2-7 and V is TRBV5-1, with D unresolved. This CDR3 spans 14 amino acids. V lost 1 base to trimming and J lost 2 bases, with 10 bases between them. The V gene's germline CDR1 is SGHRS and CDR2 YFSETQ. CDR3: CASSLQTAPYEQYF. CDR3 nucleotide sequence: TGCGCCAGCAGCTTGCAGACGGCCCCCTACGAGCAGTACTTC.